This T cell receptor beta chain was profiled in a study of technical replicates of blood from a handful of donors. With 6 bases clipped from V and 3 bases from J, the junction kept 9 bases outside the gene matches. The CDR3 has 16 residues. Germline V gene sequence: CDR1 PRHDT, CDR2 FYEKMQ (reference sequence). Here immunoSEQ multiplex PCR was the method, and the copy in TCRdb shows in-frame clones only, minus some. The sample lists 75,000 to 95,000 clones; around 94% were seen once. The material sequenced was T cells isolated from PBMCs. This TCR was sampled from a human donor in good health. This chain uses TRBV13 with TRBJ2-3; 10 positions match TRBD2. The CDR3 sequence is CASRPRLAGDTDTQYF. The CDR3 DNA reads TGTGCCAGCAGACCCAGGCTAGCGGGGGATACAGATACGCAGTATTTT.